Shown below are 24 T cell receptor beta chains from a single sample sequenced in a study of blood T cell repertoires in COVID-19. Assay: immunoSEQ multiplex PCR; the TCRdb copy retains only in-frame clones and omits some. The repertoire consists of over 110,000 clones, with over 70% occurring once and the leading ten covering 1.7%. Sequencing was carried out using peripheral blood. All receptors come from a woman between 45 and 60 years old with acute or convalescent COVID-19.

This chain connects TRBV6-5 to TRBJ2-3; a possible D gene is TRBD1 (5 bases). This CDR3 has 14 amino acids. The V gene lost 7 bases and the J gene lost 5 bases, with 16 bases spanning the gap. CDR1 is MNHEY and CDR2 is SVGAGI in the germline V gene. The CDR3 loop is CASIGAAALDTQYF. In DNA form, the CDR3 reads TGTGCCAGCATAGGGGCCGCGGCCTTAGATACGCAGTATTTT.

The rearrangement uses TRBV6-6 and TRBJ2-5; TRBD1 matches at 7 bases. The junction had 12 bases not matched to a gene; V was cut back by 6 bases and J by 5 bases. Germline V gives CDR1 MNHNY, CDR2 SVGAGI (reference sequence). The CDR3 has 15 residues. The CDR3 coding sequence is TGTGCCAGCAGCCCAGGACTCCGAGGGGGCGAGACCCAGTACTTC. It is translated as CASSPGLRGGETQYF.

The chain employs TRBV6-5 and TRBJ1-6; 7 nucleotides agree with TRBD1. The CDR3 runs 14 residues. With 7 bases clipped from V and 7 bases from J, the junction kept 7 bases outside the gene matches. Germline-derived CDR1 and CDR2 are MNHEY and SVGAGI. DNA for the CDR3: TGTGCCAGCAAGCTAGGGGGCCGGAATTCACCCCTCCACTTT. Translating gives CASKLGGRNSPLHF.

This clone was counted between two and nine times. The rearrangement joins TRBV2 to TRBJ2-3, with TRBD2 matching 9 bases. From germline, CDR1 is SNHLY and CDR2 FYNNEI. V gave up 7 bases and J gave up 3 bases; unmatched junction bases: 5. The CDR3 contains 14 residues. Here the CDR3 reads CASNGLASTDTQYF. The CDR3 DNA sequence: TGTGCCAGCAACGGACTAGCGTCGACAGATACGCAGTATTTT.

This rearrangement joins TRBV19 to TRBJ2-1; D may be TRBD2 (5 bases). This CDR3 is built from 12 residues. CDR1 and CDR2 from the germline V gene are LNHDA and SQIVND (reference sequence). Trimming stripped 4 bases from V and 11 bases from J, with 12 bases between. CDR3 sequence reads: CASSNPGVQQFF. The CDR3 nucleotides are TGTGCCAGTAGTAACCCCGGGGTACAGCAGTTCTTC.

The CDR3 spells CASSQEGTSSTDTQYF. CDR3 sequence (DNA): TGCGCCAGCAGCCAAGAAGGGACTAGCAGCACAGATACGCAGTATTTT. The chain carries TRBV4-1 and TRBJ2-3, with 9 bases identical to TRBD2. CDR3 size: 16 residues. Germline V gene data show CDR1 as MGHRA and CDR2 as YSYEKL. J lost 0 bases, V lost 0 bases, and 1 base had no gene match.

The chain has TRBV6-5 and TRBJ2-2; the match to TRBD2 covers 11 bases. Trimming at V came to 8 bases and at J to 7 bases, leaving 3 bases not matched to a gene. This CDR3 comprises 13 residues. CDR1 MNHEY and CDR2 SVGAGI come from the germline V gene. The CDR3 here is CASRLAGGGELFF. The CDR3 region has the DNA TGTGCCAGCCGGCTAGCGGGAGGCGGGGAGCTGTTTTTT.

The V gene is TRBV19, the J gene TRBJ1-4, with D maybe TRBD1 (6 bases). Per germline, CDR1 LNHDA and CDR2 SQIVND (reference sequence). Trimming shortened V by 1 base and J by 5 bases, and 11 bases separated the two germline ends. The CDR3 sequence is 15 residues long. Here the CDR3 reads CASSIARGANEKLFF. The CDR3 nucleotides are TGTGCCAGTAGTATAGCCCGGGGGGCAAATGAAAAACTGTTTTTT.

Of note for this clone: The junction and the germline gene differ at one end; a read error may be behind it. Written as DNA, the CDR3 is TGTGCCACCAGTCCAGCTAGCTTACCATCGAACTCCGGGGAGCTGTTTTTT. Translating gives CATSPASLPSNSGELFF. The chain couples TRBV24-1 to TRBJ2-2; D is perhaps TRBD2 (5 bases). CDR1 KGHDR and CDR2 SFDVKD come from the germline V gene. CDR3 length: 17 residues.

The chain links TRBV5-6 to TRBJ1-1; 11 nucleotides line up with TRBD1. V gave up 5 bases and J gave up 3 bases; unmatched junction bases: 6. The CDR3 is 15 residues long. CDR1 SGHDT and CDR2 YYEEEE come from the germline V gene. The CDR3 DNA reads TGTGCCAGCAGGCGGACAGGGGGCGCGGACACTGAAGCTTTCTTT. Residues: CASRRTGGADTEAFF.

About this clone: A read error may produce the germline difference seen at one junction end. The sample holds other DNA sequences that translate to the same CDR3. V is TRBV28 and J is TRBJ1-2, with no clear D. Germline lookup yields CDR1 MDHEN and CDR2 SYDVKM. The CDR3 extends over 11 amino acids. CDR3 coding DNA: TGTGCCAGCAGTGGAAACTACGGCTACACCTTC. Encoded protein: CASSGNYGYTF.

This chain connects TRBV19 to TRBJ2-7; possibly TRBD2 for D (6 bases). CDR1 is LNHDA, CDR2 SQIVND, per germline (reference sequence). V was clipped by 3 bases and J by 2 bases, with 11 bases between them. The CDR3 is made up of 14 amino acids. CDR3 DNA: TGTGCCAGTAGTATTTATCCGGGAGCCTACGAGCAGTACTTC. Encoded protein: CASSIYPGAYEQYF.

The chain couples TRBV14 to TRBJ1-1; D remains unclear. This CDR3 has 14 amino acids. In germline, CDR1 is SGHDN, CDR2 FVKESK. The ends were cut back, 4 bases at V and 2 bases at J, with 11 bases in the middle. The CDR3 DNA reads TGTGCCAGCAGCCCCCGCACGGGTAACACTGAAGCTTTCTTT. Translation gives CASSPRTGNTEAFF.

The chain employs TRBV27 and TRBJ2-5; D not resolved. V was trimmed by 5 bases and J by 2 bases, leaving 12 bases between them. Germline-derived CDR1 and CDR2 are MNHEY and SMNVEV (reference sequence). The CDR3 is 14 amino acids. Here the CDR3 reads CASSRTDAQETQYF. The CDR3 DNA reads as TGTGCCAGCAGTCGTACAGACGCACAAGAGACCCAGTACTTC.

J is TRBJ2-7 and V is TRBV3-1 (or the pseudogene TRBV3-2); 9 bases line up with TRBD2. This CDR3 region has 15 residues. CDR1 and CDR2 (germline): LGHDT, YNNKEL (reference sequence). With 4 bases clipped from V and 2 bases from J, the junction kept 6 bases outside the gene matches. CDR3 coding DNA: TGTGCCAGCAGCCCTGGGACTAGCCGGACCTACGAGCAGTACTTC. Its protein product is CASSPGTSRTYEQYF.

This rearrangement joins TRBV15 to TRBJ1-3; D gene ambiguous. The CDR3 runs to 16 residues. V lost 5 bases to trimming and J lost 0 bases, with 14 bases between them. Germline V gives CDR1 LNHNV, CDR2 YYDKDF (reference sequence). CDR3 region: CATSRRRQTSGNTIYF. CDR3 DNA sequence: TGTGCCACCAGCCGTAGGAGGCAGACCTCTGGAAACACCATATATTTT.

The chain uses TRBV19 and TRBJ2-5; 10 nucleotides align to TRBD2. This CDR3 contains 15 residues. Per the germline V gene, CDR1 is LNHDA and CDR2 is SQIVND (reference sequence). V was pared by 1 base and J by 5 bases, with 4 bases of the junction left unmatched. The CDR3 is CASSIVVLAGETQYF. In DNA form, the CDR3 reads TGTGCCAGTAGTATAGTGGTACTAGCGGGGGAGACCCAGTACTTC.

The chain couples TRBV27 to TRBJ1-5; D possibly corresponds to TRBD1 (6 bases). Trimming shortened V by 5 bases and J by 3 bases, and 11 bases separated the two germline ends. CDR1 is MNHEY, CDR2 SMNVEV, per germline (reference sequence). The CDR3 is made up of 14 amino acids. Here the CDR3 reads CASSDRTHNQPQHF. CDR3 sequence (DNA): TGTGCCAGCAGTGACAGGACCCACAATCAGCCCCAGCATTTT.

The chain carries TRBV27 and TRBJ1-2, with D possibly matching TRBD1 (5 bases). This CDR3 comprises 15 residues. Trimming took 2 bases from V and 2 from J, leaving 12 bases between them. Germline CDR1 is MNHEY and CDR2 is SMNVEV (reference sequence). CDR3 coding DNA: TGTGCCAGCAGTTTAAGGGCAGGGCAGAACTATGGCTACACCTTC. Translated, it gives CASSLRAGQNYGYTF.

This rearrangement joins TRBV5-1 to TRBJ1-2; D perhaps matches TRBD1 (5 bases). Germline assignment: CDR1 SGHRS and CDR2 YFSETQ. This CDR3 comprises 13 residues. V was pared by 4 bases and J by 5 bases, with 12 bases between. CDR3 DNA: TGCGCCAGCAGCCCCGACAGCCCTTATGGCTACACCTTC. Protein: CASSPDSPYGYTF.

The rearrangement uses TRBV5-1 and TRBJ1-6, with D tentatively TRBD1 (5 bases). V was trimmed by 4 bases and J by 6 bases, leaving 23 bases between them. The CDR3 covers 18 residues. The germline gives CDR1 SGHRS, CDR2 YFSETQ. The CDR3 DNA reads TGCGCCAGCAGCCCGGGGGGGTCTTCCCGAGAGACTAATTCACCCCTCCACTTT. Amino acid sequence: CASSPGGSSRETNSPLHF.

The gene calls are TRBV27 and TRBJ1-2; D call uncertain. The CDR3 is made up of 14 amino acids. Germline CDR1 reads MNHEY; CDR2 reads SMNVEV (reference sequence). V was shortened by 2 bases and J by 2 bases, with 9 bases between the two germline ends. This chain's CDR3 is CASSLRSGNYGYTF. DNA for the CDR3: TGTGCCAGCAGTTTACGGTCAGGCAACTATGGCTACACCTTC.

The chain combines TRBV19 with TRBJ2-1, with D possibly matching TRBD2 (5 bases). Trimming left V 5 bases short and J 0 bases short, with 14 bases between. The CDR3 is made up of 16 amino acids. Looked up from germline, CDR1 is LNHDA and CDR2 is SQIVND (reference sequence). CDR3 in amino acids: CASSPPRVSSYNEQFF. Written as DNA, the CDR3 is TGTGCCAGTAGTCCCCCGAGGGTGAGCTCCTACAATGAGCAGTTCTTC.

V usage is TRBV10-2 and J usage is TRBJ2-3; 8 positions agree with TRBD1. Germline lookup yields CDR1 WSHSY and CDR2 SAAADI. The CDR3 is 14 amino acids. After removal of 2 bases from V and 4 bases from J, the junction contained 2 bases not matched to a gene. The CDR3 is CASSEQGAADTQYF. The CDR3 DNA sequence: TGCGCCAGCAGTGAGCAGGGGGCAGCAGATACGCAGTATTTT.